This T cell receptor beta chain derives from a study of T cells in Graves' hyperthyroidism and ophthalmopathy. As for the study in general: Peripheral blood samples were taken at initial diagnosis, prior to any treatment. Whole-study findings and limits: Peripheral blood also featured most of the thyroid clonotypes expanded above 0.001.

A word on this clonotype: Its antigen is currently unknown.

Using RNA transcripts as the source, TCR beta CDR3 regions were amplified. Using the HTBI primer set, a first-round RT-PCR was run on the TCR CDR3. Via MiXCR, TCRdb re-called the multiplex PCR reads, giving one row per CDR3 protein. The data show about 210,000 distinct CDR3 sequences, roughly a sixth seen once. More than 9.5 ml fresh peripheral blood yielded the PBMCs. The TCR originated in a middle-aged man with Graves' hyperthyroidism. Sequencing was performed on blood.

The CDR3 DNA reads TGTGCCAGCAGCTATAGCGGGAGAACCGGGGAGCTGTTTTTT. Translated, it gives CASSYSGRTGELFF. The chain joins TRBV11-2 to TRBJ2-2; TRBD2 matches 9 bases. Losses at the gene ends were 4 bases for V and 5 bases for J; bases not matched to a gene: 2. This CDR3 comprises 14 residues. Germline V gene lookup returns CDR1 SGHAT and CDR2 FQNNGV.